Presented here are 4 T cell receptor beta chains from one specimen sequenced in a study of blood T cell repertoires in COVID-19. TCRdb keeps only in-frame clones here, not all; method: immunoSEQ multiplex PCR. The repertoire holds some 190,000 clones, 80% to 85% seen once, with about 20% in the top ten. The sample taken for sequencing was peripheral blood. The receptors derive from a human donor in a cohort sampled during active COVID-19.

V gene TRBV18 combines with J gene TRBJ2-5, with TRBD1 identical over 10 bases. The CDR3 has 16 residues. Germline CDR1 and CDR2: KGHSH and LQKENI. V shed 1 base, J shed 0 bases, and the junction held 2 bases outside the gene matches. The CDR3 DNA is TGTGCCAGCTCACCACGGGGACAGGGGTACCAAGAGACCCAGTACTTC. It codes for CASSPRGQGYQETQYF.

The chain links TRBV10-2 to TRBJ2-2, with D maybe TRBD1 (5 bases). Trimming took off 6 bases at V and 2 bases at J, with 10 bases between the two ends. The CDR3 has 14 amino acids. Per the germline V gene, CDR1 is WSHSY and CDR2 is SAAADI. In DNA form, the CDR3 reads TGCGCCAGCAGGAAGGACACAAACACCGGGGAGCTGTTTTTT. Its translation: CASRKDTNTGELFF.

This clone was found a few times. The V gene is TRBV18, the J gene TRBJ2-1; D perhaps matches TRBD2 (6 bases). The V gene lost 1 base and the J gene lost 1 base, with 8 bases spanning the gap. Germline values: CDR1 KGHSH, CDR2 LQKENI. This CDR3 has 15 amino acids. The CDR3, as DNA: TGTGCCAGCTCACCACTCGGGGGATCCTACAATGAGCAGTTCTTC. Encoded protein: CASSPLGGSYNEQFF.

V is TRBV3-1 (or the pseudogene TRBV3-2) and J is TRBJ1-4; D is possibly TRBD1 (6 bases). Per the germline V gene, CDR1 is LGHDT and CDR2 is YNNKEL (reference sequence). CDR3 size: 14 residues. Trimming removed 4 bases at V and 0 bases at J, with 6 bases between. CDR3 protein: CASSRQATNEKLFF. CDR3 DNA: TGTGCCAGCAGCCGACAGGCAACTAATGAAAAACTGTTTTTT.